This section outlines one TCR beta chain sequence together with its context. No antigen is known for it. The PCR was carried out with 60 Vbeta primers and 13 Jbeta primers. Using immunoSEQ multiplex PCR, the repertoire was profiled, and TCRdb retains in-frame clones only, with some absent. The table includes roughly 130,000 clones, roughly four fifths detected once. This specimen belongs to a study of cytomegalovirus exposure and HLA in healthy donors. Study outcomes and limitations: V- and J-gene trimming of TCR beta was linked (in a later analysis) to a missense DCLRE1C variant.

The CDR3 sequence is 14 residues long. CDR1 SGDLS and CDR2 YYNGEE come from the germline V gene. V dropped 1 base and J dropped 0 bases, with 8 bases sitting between them. The rearrangement joins TRBV9 to TRBJ2-7, with D perhaps TRBD2 (6 bases). The sample was PBMCs. The receptor's source is a male donor in good health and CMV-seropositive. This CDR3 reads CASSVSAGSYEQYF. CDR3 nucleotide sequence: TGTGCCAGCAGCGTATCAGCGGGCTCCTACGAGCAGTACTTC. Complete variable domain (other parts from reference TRBV9 and TRBJ2-7): DSGVTQTPKHLITATGQRVTLRCSPRSGDLSVYWYQQSLDQGLQFLIQYYNGEERAKGNILERFSAQQFPDLHSELNLSSLELGDSALYFCASSVSAGSYEQYFGPGTRLTVT.